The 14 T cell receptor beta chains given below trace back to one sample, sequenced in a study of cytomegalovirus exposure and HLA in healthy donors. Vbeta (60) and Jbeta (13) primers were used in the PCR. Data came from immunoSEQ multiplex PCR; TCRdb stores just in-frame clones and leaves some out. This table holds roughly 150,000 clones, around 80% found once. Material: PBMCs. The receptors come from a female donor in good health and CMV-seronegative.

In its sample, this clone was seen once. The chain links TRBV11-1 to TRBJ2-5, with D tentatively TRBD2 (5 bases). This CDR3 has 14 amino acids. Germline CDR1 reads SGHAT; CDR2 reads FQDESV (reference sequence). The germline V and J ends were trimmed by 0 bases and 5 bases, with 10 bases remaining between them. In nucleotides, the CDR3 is TGTGCCAGCAGCTTAGCAGGGCCGGGGGAGACCCAGTACTTC. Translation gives CASSLAGPGETQYF.

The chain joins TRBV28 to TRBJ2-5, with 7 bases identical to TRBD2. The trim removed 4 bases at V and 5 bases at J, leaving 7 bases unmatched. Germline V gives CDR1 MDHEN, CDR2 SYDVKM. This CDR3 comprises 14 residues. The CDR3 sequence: CASSSTKGGETQYF. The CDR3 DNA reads TGTGCCAGCAGTTCTACTAAGGGAGGGGAGACCCAGTACTTC.

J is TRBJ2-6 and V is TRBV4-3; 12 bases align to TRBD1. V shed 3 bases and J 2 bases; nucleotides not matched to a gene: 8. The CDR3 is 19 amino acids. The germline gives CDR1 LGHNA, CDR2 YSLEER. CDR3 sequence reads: CASSQDSGTGGAGANVLTF. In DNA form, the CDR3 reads TGCGCCAGCAGCCAGGACTCCGGGACAGGGGGCGCTGGGGCCAACGTCCTGACTTTC.

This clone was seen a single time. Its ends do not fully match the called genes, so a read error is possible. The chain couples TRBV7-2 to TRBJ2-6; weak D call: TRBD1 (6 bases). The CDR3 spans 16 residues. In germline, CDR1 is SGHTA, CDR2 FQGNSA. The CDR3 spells CASSPNHRVRVNGLTF. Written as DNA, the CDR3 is TGTGCCAGCAGCCCGAACCACAGGGTACGGGTCAACGGCCTGACTTTC.

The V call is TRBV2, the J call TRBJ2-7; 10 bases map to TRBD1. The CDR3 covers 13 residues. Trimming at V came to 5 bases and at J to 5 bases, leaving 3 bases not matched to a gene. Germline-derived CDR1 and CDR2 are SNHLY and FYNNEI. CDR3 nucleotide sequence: TGTGCCAGCAGTCGGACAGGGGGACACGAGCAGTACTTC. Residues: CASSRTGGHEQYF. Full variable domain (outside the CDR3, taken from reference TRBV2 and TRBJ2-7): EPEVTQTPSHQVTQMGQEVILRCVPISNHLYFYWYRQILGQKVEFLVSFYNNEISEKSEIFDDQFSVERPDGSNFTLKIRSTKLEDSAMYFCASSRTGGHEQYFGPGTRLTVT.

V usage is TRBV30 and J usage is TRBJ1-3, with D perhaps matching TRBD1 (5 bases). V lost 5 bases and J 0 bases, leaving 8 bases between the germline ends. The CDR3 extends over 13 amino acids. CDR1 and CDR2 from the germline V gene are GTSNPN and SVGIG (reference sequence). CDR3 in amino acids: CAWRTPSGNTIYF. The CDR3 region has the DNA TGTGCCTGGCGGACACCCTCTGGAAACACCATATATTTT.

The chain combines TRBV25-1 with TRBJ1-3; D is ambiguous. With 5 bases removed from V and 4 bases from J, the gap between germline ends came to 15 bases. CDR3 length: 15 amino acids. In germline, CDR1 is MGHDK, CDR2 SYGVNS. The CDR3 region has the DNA TGTGCCAGCAGTAGCCATTTTTCATGGGGAAACACCATATATTTT. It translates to CASSSHFSWGNTIYF.

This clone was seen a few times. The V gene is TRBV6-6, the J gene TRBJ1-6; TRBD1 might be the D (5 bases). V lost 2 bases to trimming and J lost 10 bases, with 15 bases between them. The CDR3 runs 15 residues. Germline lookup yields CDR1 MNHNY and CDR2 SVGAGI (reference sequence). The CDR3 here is CASSYAGRRDSPLHF. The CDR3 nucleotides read TGTGCCAGCAGTTACGCGGGCAGGAGGGACTCACCCCTCCACTTT.

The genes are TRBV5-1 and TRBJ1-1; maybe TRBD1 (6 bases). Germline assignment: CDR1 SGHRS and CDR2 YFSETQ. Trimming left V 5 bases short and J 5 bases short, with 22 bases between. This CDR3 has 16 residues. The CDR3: CASSTVLKGVGTEAFF. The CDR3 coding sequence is TGCGCCAGCAGTACTGTGCTTAAGGGGGTTGGTACTGAAGCTTTCTTT.

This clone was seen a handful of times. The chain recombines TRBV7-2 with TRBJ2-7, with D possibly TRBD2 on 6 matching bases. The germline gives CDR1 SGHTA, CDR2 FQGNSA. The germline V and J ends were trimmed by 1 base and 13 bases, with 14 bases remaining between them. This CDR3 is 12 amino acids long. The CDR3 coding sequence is TGTGCCAGCAGCTTAGAACCGGGACTTCTTTACTTC. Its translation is CASSLEPGLLYF.

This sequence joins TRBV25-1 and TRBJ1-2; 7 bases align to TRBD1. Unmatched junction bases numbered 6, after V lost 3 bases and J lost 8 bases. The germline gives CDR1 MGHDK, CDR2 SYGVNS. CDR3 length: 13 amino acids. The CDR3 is CASSEHRGWGYTF. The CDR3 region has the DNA TGTGCCAGCAGTGAGCACAGGGGATGGGGCTACACCTTC.

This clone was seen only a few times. CDR3 loop: CASSIFQRQGDFQPQHF. For the CDR3, the DNA is TGTGCCAGTAGTATTTTCCAGCGACAGGGGGATTTCCAGCCCCAGCATTTT. V usage is TRBV19 and J usage is TRBJ1-5; the match to TRBD1 covers 9 bases. Trimming cost V 3 bases and J 7 bases; bases outside gene matches: 13. Germline assignment: CDR1 LNHDA and CDR2 SQIVND (reference sequence). The CDR3 has 17 residues.

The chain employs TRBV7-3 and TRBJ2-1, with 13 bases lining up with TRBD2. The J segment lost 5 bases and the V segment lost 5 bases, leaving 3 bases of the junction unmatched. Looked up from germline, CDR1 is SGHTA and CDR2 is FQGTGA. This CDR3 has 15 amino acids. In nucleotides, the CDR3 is TGTGCCAGCAGCGCCGGGACTAGCGGGAACAATGAGCAGTTCTTC. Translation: CASSAGTSGNNEQFF.

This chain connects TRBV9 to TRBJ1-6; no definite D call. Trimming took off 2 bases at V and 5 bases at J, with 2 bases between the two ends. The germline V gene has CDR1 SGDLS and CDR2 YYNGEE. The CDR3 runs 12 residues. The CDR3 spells CASSVNNSPLHF. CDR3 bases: TGTGCCAGCAGCGTCAATAATTCACCCCTCCACTTT.